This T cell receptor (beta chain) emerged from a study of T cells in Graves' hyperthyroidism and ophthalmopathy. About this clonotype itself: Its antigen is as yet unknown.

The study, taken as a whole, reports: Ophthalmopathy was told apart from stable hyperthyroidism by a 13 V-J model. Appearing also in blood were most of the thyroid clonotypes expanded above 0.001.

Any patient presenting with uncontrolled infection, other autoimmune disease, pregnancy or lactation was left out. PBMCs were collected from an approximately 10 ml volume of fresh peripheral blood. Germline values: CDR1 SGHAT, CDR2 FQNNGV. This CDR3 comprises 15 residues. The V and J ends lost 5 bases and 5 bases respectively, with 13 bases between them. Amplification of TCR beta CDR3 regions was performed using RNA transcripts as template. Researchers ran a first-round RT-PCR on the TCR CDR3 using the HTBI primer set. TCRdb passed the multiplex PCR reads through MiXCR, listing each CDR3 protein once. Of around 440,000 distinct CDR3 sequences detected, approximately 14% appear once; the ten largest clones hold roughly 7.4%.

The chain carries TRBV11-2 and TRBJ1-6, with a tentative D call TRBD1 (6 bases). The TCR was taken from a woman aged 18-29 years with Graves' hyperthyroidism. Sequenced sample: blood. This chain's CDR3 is CASSPQGNDNSPLHF. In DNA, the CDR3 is TGTGCCAGCAGCCCACAGGGAAACGATAATTCACCCCTCCACTTT.